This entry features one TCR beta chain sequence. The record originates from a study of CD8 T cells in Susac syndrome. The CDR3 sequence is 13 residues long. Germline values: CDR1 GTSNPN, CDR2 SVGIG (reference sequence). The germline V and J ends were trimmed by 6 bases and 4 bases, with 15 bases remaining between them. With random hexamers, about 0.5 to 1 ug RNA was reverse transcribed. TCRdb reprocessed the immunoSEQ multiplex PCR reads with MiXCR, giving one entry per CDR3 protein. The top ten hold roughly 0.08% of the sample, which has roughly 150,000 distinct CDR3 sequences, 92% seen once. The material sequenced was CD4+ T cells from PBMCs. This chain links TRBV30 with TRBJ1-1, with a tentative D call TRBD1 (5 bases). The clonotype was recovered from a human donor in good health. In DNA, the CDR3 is TGTGCCTGCCTCAGAAGGGGAGGCACTGAAGCTTTCTTT. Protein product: CACLRRGGTEAFF.